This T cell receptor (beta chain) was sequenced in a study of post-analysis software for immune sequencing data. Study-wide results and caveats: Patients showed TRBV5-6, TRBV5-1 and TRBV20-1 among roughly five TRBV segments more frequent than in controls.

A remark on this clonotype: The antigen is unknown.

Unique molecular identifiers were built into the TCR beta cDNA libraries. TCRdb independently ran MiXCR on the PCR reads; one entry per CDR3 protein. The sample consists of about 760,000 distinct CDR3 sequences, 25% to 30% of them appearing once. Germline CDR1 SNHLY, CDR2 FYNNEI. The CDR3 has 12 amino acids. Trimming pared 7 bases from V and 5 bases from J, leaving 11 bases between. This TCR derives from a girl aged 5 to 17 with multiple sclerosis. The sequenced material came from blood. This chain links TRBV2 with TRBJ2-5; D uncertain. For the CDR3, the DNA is TGTGCCAGCAAATCAGGCCGGGAGACCCAGTACTTC. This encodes CASKSGRETQYF.